This entry concerns a single TCR beta chain. The antigen is undetermined. Germline CDR1 MNHEY, CDR2 SVGAGI. The CDR3 has 12 residues. V lost 6 bases and J 5 bases, leaving 11 bases between the germline ends. This sample is part of a study of identical twins. Study results and limitations: Cord blood beta clonotypes that were abundant carried fewer insertions, and memory repertoires showed no such trend. Twin pairs' shared out-of-frame alpha sequences were enriched in low generation probability. The study drew conclusions from cross-sectional statistical analysis, not from following the same donors.

Unique molecular identifiers were present on the cDNA, and a universal primer site came from template switching. TCRdb called the 5' RACE reads again in MiXCR, with one record for every CDR3 protein. The table has some 240,000 distinct CDR3 sequences, more than 9% seen once. This TCR came from a man between 50 and 59 years old in good health. The chain links TRBV6-5 to TRBJ2-7; the D gene is possibly TRBD1 (6 bases). Sequencing was done on a sample of memory T cells sorted from blood. CDR3 protein: CASRGTWHEQYF. CDR3 coding DNA: TGTGCCAGCAGGGGGACATGGCACGAGCAGTACTTC.